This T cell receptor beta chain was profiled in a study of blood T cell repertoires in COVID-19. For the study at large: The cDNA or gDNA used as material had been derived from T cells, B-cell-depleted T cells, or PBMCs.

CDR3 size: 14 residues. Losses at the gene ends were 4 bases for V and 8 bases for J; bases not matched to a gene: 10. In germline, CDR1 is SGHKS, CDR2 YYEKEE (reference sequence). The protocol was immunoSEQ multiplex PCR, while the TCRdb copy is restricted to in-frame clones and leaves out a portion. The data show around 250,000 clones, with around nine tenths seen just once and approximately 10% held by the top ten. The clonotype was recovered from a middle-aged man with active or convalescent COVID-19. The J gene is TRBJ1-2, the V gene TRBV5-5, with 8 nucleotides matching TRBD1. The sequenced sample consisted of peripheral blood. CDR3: CASSPQGAPRGYTF. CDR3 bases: TGTGCCAGCAGCCCGCAGGGGGCGCCCCGGGGCTACACCTTC.